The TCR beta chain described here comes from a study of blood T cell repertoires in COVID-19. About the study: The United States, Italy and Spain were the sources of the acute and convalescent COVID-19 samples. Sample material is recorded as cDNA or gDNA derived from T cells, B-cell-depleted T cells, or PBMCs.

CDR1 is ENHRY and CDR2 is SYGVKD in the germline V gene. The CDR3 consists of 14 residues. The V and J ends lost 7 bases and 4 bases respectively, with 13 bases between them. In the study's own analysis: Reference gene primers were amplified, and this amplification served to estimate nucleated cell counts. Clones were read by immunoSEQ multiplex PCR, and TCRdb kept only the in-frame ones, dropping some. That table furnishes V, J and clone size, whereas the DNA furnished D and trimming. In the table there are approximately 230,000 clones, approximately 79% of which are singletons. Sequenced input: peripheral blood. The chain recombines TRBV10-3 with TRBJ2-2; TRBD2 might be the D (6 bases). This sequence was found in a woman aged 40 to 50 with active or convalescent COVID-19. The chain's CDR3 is CAITGERATGELFF. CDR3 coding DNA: TGTGCCATCACGGGAGAACGGGCCACCGGGGAGCTGTTTTTT.